The present T cell receptor beta chain was sequenced within a study of vaccination effects on CD4 cells after COVID-19 (dated by TCRdb to between 2021 and 2024). About the study as a whole: Two doses of either the BNT162b2 or the mRNA-1273 mRNA SARS-CoV-2 vaccine were administered to participants. SARS-CoV-2 spike-specific CD4+ TCR repertoires from before and after mRNA vaccination were compared in COVID-19 convalescent patients and in infection-naive vaccine recipients. Altogether, around 11 COVID-19 convalescent patients and a few SARS-CoV-2-naive healthy vaccine recipients made up the full study. The Oncomine TCR Beta short-read assay on an Illumina iSeq 100 was used to sequence cultures from other donors in the study. The research as a whole found: Both infection-induced and vaccine-induced clones contracted markedly at late post-vaccination timepoints, which is consistent with waning T cell responses. In healthy vaccine recipients, vaccine-induced clones were almost all SARS-CoV-2 mono-reactive, with only 1 of 255 being cross-reactive with common cold coronaviruses. Only a small number of convalescent patients were included, and no early post-infection timepoints were available, which limited the study.

In the ViraFEST assay, PBMC were stimulated with viral peptide pools, and antigen-specific CD4+ T cell clonotypes were then identified by expansion using TCR sequencing. After more than 9 days of culture, CD4+ T cells were isolated with the EasySep CD4+ T cell isolation kit. Healthy vaccine recipients had no prior SARS-CoV-2 infection, confirmed by negative nucleocapsid antibodies before and after vaccination. Over 1.5 million PBMC per well were cultured with around 10 ug/ml peptides in IMDM containing 5% human AB serum, approximately 10 IU/ml IL-2 and gentamicin. Half of the culture medium was replaced with fresh IL-2-containing medium on days 3 and 7. Unless otherwise noted, each peptide stimulation condition was cultured in triplicate wells. Using Ficoll-Paque Plus gradient centrifugation, PBMC were separated from whole blood and then either used fresh or cryopreserved at -140C. The overlapping peptide pools covered the spike proteins of SARS-CoV-2 as well as those of the common cold coronaviruses HCoV-NL63, HCoV-OC43 and HCoV-229E. Genomic DNA was extracted from cultured CD4+ T cells with the QIAamp micro DNA kit.

This clone has only a few counts. No cognate antigen has been identified for it. Base qualities are missing; no much larger clone stands one base away. Measured from the cysteine to the phenylalanine, the CDR3 is 14 residues long. CDR3 DNA is the only sequence kept; it has 42 bases, read in frame from the first base. Sequences MDHEN (CDR1) and SYDVKM (CDR2) are obtained from the germline V gene. After removal of 6 bases from V and 4 bases from J, the junction retains 7 bases not matched to a gene. The protocol used for the library was the immunoSEQ multiplex PCR assay. DNA from the cultured and isolated CD4+ T cells underwent TCR beta CDR3 sequencing. The original methods were these. The analysis removed non-productive TCR sequences, trimmed reads to the CDR3 region, and retained only CDR3s that were 7 or more amino acids long. Antigen-specific clonotypes were identified with the MANAFEST web app by comparing expansion in peptide wells against reference cultures. Positive clones required FDR<0.05 expansion versus reference and all other wells, odds ratio above 5, and frequency above 0.1% in two replicate wells. Cross-reactive clonotypes were defined as significantly expanded in SARS-CoV-2 spike wells and in at least one common cold coronavirus spike condition. CDR3 similarity was assessed by Levenshtein distance using the stringdist R package, and unrooted trees were constructed with ape in R 3.6.1. Imported from immuneACCESS, the table was reduced by TCRdb to in-frame sequences with V and J called. These copies leave out some clones; in studies compared against another copy, an unresolved V gene accounts for under half, and the cause of the remainder is not known. V, J and clone size reflect that table, while D and trimming were determined from the DNA. The sample table contains about 22,000 clones; only one count was recorded for around 80% of them. The ten largest clones represent roughly a fifth of the sample.

This clonotype originated in a human donor who received a COVID-19 vaccine. The sequenced sample was CD4+ T cells from PBMCs cultured with HCoV-NL63 spike peptides, obtained before COVID-19 vaccination. The cell subset or site tag for this specimen amounts to: HCoV-NL63 spike overlapping peptide pool stimulation. The rearrangement combines TRBV28 with TRBJ2-7; the central 9 bases match TRBD2. The CDR3 corresponds to CASSYLAGVYEQYF. The DNA sequence is as follows: TGTGCCAGCAGCTATTTAGCGGGAGTTTACGAGCAGTACTTC.